This entry is about one TCR beta chain. This clone was found a few times. The antigen it binds to is not known. Qualities for individual bases were not recorded, and no much larger clone is one base off. V loses 4 bases at its end and J loses 10 bases; junction bases beyond the gene matches: 14. According to the germline V gene, CDR1 reads SGHTA and CDR2 reads FQGTGA. The CDR3 covers 15 residues, taking in both the cysteine and the phenylalanine. The retained sequence is limited to the CDR3, 45 bases, with the frame set at the first base. The sample originates from a study of blood T cell repertoires in COVID-19 (dated by TCRdb to between 2020 and 2021). Regarding the research as a whole: Collaborator samples came from the United States, Italy and Spain and covered acute and convalescent phases of COVID-19. The material from the prospective study consisted of cDNA or gDNA derived from T cells, B-cell-depleted T cells, or PBMCs. The dataset comprised deeply sampled blood TCRbeta repertoires from subjects exposed to, actively infected with, or recovered from COVID-19. The repertoires were made available in a free public database intended to serve as a resource for research on the immune response to SARS-CoV-2. Samples came from the ongoing ImmuneRACE study (first 160 participants) plus 1,254 subjects from 6 global collaborators. Nearly every sample came with metadata listing a de-identified subject ID, COVID-19 status, age in years and sex. Where available, HLA class I and class II types were taken from metadata supplied by the sample provider and were not determined by assay-based typing.

TCRbeta CDR3 regions were amplified from genomic DNA using the immunoSEQ Assay, a bias-controlled multiplex PCR. Processing in the source paper ran as follows. Nucleated cell counts per sample were estimated from amplification of reference gene primers within the assay. To quantify the absolute abundance of each unique TCRbeta CDR3 rearrangement, sequence reads were collapsed and filtered. For each sample, productive Simpson clonality was calculated as the square root of Simpson's diversity index across productive rearrangements. TCRdb carries this immuneACCESS record with in-frame sequences only. Its versions omit some clonotypes, under half of them owing to an unresolved V gene in the studies checked, with the rest unexplained. V and J calls and clone size come straight from that table; D and trimming were deduced from the DNA. The sample table lists around 190,000 clones, roughly nine tenths of them with a count of one. Around 1.1% of the sample belongs to the ten largest clones.

The study at large found these results: The amount of clinical and demographic metadata varied by source and participant and was provided uncurated.

Collaborating institutions collected whole blood in K2EDTA tubes following their own protocols. Collaborator samples were shipped for TCRbeta analysis as frozen whole blood, isolated PBMCs, or DNA extracted from either sample type. The chain employs TRBV7-3 and TRBJ1-1; 8 of the junction bases match TRBD1. This sequence was found in a man between 25 and 39 years old with acute or convalescent COVID-19. The material sequenced was peripheral blood. The CDR3 has the sequence CASSWNGAGGGGAFF. The DNA reads as follows: TGTGCCAGCAGCTGGAACGGGGCAGGGGGCGGCGGAGCTTTCTTT.